This T cell receptor (beta chain) was captured in a study of blood T cells in healthy people across ages. Investigators took around 10 milliliters of peripheral blood from every donor. The CDR3 runs 12 residues. V dropped 5 bases and J dropped 10; count of bases not matched to a gene: 8. The germline V gene encodes CDR1 GTSNPN and CDR2 SVGIG (reference sequence). It was with a sample-barcoded 5' primer and a J-beta primer mix that a second PCR of roughly 6 to 12 cycles was run. MiXCR, applied by TCRdb to the 5' RACE reads, yields one record per CDR3 protein. The sample has about 1,500,000 distinct CDR3 sequences; approximately 38% are singletons.

The sequenced sample consisted of blood. The TCR was taken from a woman between 18 and 29 years old in good health. The chain recombines TRBV30 with TRBJ1-2; 9 bases are shared with TRBD1. The CDR3 nucleotides read TGTGCCTGGCCCCCGACAGGGGGAACCTACACCTTC. Its protein product is CAWPPTGGTYTF.